This T cell receptor (beta chain) was sequenced in a study of T cells in Graves' hyperthyroidism and ophthalmopathy. Study findings and constraints: The majority of expanded thyroid clonotypes above 0.001 also appeared in blood. In the analysis, a 13 V-J model separated ophthalmopathy from stable hyperthyroidism. Ophthalmopathy onset followed model prediction by a median approximately seven months.

There are many counts of this clonotype. Its cognate antigen is unknown. There were TCR beta CDR3 regions amplified from RNA transcripts. The HTBI set primed first-round TCR CDR3 RT-PCR. A single record per CDR3 protein comes from TCRdb applying MiXCR to the multiplex PCR reads. Of fewer than 350,000 distinct CDR3 sequences listed, less than 20% were seen once; the top ten hold 35% to 45%. PBMCs came from more than 8.5 ml fresh peripheral blood. Trimming cost V 5 bases and J 5 bases; bases outside gene matches: 9. The length of the CDR3 is 15 residues. The germline CDR1 and CDR2 sequences are SGHAT and FQNNGV.

Sequenced sample: blood. The origin of this receptor is a man in his forties or fifties with Graves' ophthalmopathy. V gene TRBV11-2 combines with J gene TRBJ2-5, with 9 bases that match TRBD1. The CDR3 loop is CASSTRPGTGETQYF. In DNA, the CDR3 is TGTGCCAGCAGCACCCGACCGGGGACAGGGGAGACCCAGTACTTC.